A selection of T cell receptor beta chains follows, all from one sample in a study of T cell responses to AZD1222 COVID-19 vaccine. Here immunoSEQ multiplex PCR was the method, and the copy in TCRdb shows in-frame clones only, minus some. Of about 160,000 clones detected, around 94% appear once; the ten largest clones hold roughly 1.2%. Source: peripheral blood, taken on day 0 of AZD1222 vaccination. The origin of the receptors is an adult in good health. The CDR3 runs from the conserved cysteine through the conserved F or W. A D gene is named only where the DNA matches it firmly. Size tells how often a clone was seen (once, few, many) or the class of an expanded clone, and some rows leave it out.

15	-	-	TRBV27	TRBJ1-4	TGTGCCAGCAGTACATCCAGGGTGGGGGGTGAAAAACTGTTTTTT	CASSTSRVGGEKLFF
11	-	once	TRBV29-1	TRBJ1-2	TGCAGCGTTGAAGATCTCTATGGCTACACCTTC	CSVEDLYGYTF
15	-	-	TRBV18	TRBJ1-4	TGTGCCAGCTCACCACCGGGACTGGTTAATGAAAAACTGTTTTTT	CASSPPGLVNEKLFF
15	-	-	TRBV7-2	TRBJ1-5	TGTGCCAGCAGCCCCGGCCGGCTTAGCAATCAGCCCCAGCATTTT	CASSPGRLSNQPQHF
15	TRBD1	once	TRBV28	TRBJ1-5	TGTGCCAGCAGCCCTAACAGGGGGCTGGGACAGCCCCAGCATTTT	CASSPNRGLGQPQHF
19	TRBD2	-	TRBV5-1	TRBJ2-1	TGCGCCAGCTGTGGCGCTGGGTCGGGAGGCACGACCTCCTACAATGAGCAGTTCTTC	CASCGAGSGGTTSYNEQFF
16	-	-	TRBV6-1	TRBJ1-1	TGTGCCAGCAGTGAAGCCTGGGGCATATATGTGACTGAAGCTTTCTTT	CASSEAWGIYVTEAFF
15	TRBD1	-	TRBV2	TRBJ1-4	TGTGCCAGCAGTTTCCTACGACAGGGGGGCGAAAAACTGTTTTTT	CASSFLRQGGEKLFF
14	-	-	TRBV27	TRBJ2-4	TGTGCCAGCGGGAGTCAGATAGCCAAAAACATTCAGTACTTC	CASGSQIAKNIQYF
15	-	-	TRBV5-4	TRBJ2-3	TGTGCCAGCACCTCCGGCCGAATGGGGGCAGGTACGCAGTATTTT	CASTSGRMGAGTQYF
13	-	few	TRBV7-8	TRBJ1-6	TGTGCCAGCAGCGGCGGCGGGAATTCACCCCTCCACTTT	CASSGGGNSPLHF
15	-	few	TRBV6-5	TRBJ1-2	TGTGCCAGCAGTACCTCCGGAGGGGGTGCCTATGGCTACACCTTC	CASSTSGGGAYGYTF
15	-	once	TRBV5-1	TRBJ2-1	TGCGCCAGCAAGGCCCCGGAAGCGGGTGTACATGAGCAGTTCTTC	CASKAPEAGVHEQFF
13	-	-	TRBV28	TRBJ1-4	TGTGCCAGCAGGCGAGGGGGTCGTGAAAAACTGTTTTTT	CASRRGGREKLFF
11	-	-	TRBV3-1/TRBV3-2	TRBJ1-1	TGTGCCAGCAGCTCAGAGCGTGAAGCTTTCTTT	CASSSEREAFF
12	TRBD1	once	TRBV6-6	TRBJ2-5	TGTGCCAGTGGGACAGGGGTCGAGACCCAGTACTTC	CASGTGVETQYF
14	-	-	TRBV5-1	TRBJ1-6	TGCGCCAGCAGCTTGGTTGGGGATAGTTCACCCCTCCACTTT	CASSLVGDSSPLHF
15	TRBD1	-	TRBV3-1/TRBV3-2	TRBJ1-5	TGTGCCAGCAGCCAAGCTACAGGGGGTAGCCAGCCCCAGCATTTT	CASSQATGGSQPQHF
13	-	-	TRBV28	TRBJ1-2	TGTGCCAGCAGTCTCGCGACAGGTCCCGGCTACACCTTC	CASSLATGPGYTF
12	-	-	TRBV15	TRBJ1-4	TGTGCCACCAGCGGACTAGGGGAAAAACTGTTTTTT	CATSGLGEKLFF
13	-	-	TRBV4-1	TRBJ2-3	TGCGCCAGCAGCCAACTTCTCGGAGATACGCAGTATTTT	CASSQLLGDTQYF
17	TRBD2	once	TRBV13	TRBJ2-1	TGTGCCAGCAGCTTAATGCGACTAGCGGGGGGGCCCGATGAGCAGTTCTTC	CASSLMRLAGGPDEQFF
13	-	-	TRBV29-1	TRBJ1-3	TGCAGCGCCAGGTCGGCCTCTGGAAACACCATATATTTT	CSARSASGNTIYF
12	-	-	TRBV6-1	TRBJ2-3	TGTGCCAGCAGTGACCCCACAGATACGCAGTATTTT	CASSDPTDTQYF
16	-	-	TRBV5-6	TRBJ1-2	TGTGCCAGCAGCCGACCGACCGGACAGCAGTACTATGGCTACACCTTC	CASSRPTGQQYYGYTF
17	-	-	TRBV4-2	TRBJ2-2	TGTGCCAGCAGCCAAGGTCTTCGCGGGCCGAACACCGGGGAGCTGTTTTTT	CASSQGLRGPNTGELFF
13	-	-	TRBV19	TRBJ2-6	TGTGCCAGTAGACACTCTGGGGCCAACGTCCTGACTTTC	CASRHSGANVLTF
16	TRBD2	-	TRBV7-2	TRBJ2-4	TGTGCCAGCAGCTTCAGAAGCGGGGGAGGACAAAACATTCAGTACTTC	CASSFRSGGGQNIQYF
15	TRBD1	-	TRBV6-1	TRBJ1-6	TGTGCCAGCAGTGAACAGGGGGCATCGATTTCACCCCTCCACTTT	CASSEQGASISPLHF
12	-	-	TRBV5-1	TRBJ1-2	TGCGCCAGCAGCTTGGATGGGGCCCGGGCAAATTTC	CASSLDGARANF
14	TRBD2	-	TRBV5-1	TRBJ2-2	TGCGCCAGCTTCCTAGCGGAAAACACCGGGGAGCTGTTTTTT	CASFLAENTGELFF
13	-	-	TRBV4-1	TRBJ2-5	TGCGCCAGCAGCCAAGTTCCTCGAGAGACCCAGTACTTC	CASSQVPRETQYF
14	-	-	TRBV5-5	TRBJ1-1	TGTGCCAGCAGCTTCTCCAGGGAAAACACTGAAGCTTTCTTT	CASSFSRENTEAFF
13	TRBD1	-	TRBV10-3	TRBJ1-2	TGTGCCACGCCCCGGACAGGGGGCTATGGCTACACCTTC	CATPRTGGYGYTF
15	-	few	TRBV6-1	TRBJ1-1	TGTGCCAGCAGTGAAAGCCGTAATCGGAACACTGAAGCTTTCTTT	CASSESRNRNTEAFF
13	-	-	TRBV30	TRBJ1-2	TGTGCCTGGAGTGGGGGGGTTAACTATGGCTACACCTTC	CAWSGGVNYGYTF
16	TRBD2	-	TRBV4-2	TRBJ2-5	TGTGCCAGCAGCCACCCCTCAACTAGCGGGGAAGAGACCCAGTACTTC	CASSHPSTSGEETQYF
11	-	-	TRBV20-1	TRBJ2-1	TGCAGTGCTGGGGGGAGTGGTGAGCAGTTCTTC	CSAGGSGEQFF
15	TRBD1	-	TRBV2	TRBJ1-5	TGTGCCAGCAGGAACAGGGACAGTACGAATCAGCCCCAGCATTTT	CASRNRDSTNQPQHF